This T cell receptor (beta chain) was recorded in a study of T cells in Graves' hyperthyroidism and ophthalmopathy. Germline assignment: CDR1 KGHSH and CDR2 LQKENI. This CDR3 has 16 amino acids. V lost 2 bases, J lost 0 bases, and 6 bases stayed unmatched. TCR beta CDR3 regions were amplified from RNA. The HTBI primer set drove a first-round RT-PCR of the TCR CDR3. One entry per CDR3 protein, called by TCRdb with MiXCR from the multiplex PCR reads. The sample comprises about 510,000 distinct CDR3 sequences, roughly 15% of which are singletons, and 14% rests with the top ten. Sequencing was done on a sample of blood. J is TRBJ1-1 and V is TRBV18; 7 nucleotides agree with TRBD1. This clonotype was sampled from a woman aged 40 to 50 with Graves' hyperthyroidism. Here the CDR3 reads CASSPGGTVMNTEAFF. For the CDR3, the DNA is TGTGCCAGCTCACCAGGTGGGACAGTTATGAACACTGAAGCTTTCTTT.